These 7 T cell receptor beta chains originate from one sample sequenced in a study of CD8 T cells in Susac syndrome (dated by TCRdb to the late 2010s). Library creation used the immunoSEQ multiplex PCR assay. RNA was extracted using the RNeasy kit, and about 0.45 to 1 microgram was reverse transcribed with random hexamers. TCRdb redid the processing of the public reads, applying fastp at Q25 and MiXCR, and retained in-frame beta chains. Entries are consolidated by CDR3 protein sequence, retaining the most common genes and DNA. The sample table contains roughly 28,000 distinct CDR3 sequences; only one count was recorded for 94% of them. Around 0.3% of the sample belongs to the ten largest clones. Sequencing was done on a sample of CD8+ T cells from PBMCs. These TCRs come from a human donor in good health.

The chain carries TRBV5-1 and TRBJ2-5; no clear D gene. The V end lost 2 bases, the J end lost 3 bases, and 17 bases lay between the germline ends. Per the germline V gene, CDR1 is SGHRS and CDR2 is YFSETQ. This CDR3 comprises 16 residues. The CDR3 DNA reads as TGCGCCAGCAGCTTAGTAATTTTTCGGCGCGAAGAGACCCAGTACTTC. It is translated as CASSLVIFRREETQYF.

The V gene is TRBV7-9, the J gene TRBJ1-2, with 7 positions matching TRBD1. CDR3 length: 13 residues. Germline CDR1 is SEHNR and CDR2 is FQNEAQ (reference sequence). V shed 5 bases and J 2 bases; nucleotides not matched to a gene: 2. Here the CDR3 reads CASSQQGNYGYTF. The CDR3 nucleotides read TGTGCCAGCAGCCAACAGGGGAACTATGGCTACACCTTC.

The chain uses TRBV20-1 and TRBJ1-5; D unresolved. This CDR3 region has 15 residues. Germline lookup yields CDR1 DFQATT and CDR2 SNEGSKA (reference sequence). Trimming took 3 bases from V and 6 from J, leaving 18 bases between them. CDR3 sequence (DNA): TGCAGTGCTAGGAGCTCTGACCAAGGAAGTCAGCCCCAGCATTTT. Translated, it gives CSARSSDQGSQPQHF.

The chain has TRBV5-6 and TRBJ2-1; weak D call: TRBD1 (5 bases). The CDR3 length is 15 residues. The germline CDR1 and CDR2 sequences are SGHDT and YYEEEE. V shed 4 bases and J shed 7 bases, with 18 bases lying between them. The CDR3 DNA follows: TGTGCCAGCAGCGTTCAGGGATATGGCGGAAATGAGCAGTTCTTC. Amino acid sequence: CASSVQGYGGNEQFF.

The gene calls are TRBV10-3 and TRBJ2-7, with a tentative D call TRBD2 (7 bases). The CDR3 contains 14 residues. Germline values: CDR1 ENHRY, CDR2 SYGVKD. The germline V and J ends were trimmed by 3 bases and 2 bases, with 11 bases remaining between them. CDR3 bases: TGTGCCATCAGTGACCCGGGGGGCACCTACGAGCAGTACTTC. It yields the protein CAISDPGGTYEQYF.

V gene TRBV20-1 combines with J gene TRBJ2-1, with a tentative D call TRBD2 (5 bases). The CDR3 is made up of 17 amino acids. V lost 1 base to trimming and J lost 0 bases, with 16 bases between them. Germline CDR1 is DFQATT and CDR2 is SNEGSKA (reference sequence). The CDR3 sequence is CSARVVPLGSSYNEQFF. In nucleotides, the CDR3 is TGCAGTGCTAGAGTGGTCCCACTAGGAAGCTCCTACAATGAGCAGTTCTTC.

The chain has TRBV5-1 and TRBJ2-1; 9 nucleotides align to TRBD2. The germline gives CDR1 SGHRS, CDR2 YFSETQ. J was trimmed by 9 bases and V by 3 bases; bases with no gene match: 13. The CDR3 totals 16 residues. CDR3 nucleotide sequence: TGCGCCAGCAGCTGGATGACTGGCGGGGGGGCCGGTGAGCAGTTCTTC. It yields the protein CASSWMTGGGAGEQFF.